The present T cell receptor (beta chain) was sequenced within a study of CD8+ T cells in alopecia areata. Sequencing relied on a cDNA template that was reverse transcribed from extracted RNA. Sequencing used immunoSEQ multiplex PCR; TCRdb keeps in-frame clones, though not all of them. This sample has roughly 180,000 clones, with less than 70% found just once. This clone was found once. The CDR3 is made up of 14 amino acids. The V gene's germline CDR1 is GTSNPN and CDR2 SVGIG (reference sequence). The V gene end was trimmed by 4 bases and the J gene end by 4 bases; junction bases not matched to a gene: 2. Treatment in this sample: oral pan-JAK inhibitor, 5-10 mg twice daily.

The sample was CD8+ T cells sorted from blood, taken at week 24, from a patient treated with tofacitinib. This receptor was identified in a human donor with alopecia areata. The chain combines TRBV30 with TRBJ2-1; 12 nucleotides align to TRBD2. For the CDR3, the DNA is TGTGCCTGGACTAGCGGGGGGGCTTACAATGAGCAGTTCTTC. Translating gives CAWTSGGAYNEQFF. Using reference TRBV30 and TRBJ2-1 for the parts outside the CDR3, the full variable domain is SQTIHQWPATLVQPVGSPLSLECTVEGTSNPNLYWYRQAAGRGLQLLFYSVGIGQISSEVPQNLSASRPQDRQFILSSKKLLLSDSGFYLCAWTSGGAYNEQFFGPGTRLTVL.